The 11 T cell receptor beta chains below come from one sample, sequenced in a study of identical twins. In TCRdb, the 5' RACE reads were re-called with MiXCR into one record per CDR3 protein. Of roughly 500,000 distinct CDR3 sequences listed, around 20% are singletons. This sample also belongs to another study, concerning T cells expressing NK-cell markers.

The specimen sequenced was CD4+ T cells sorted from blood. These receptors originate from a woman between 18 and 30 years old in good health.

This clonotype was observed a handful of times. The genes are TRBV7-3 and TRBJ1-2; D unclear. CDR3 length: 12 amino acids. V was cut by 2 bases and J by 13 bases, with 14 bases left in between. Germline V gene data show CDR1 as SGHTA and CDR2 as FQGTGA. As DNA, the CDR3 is TGTGCCAGCAGCTTATTCCCAGGATTTATCACCTTC. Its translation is CASSLFPGFITF.

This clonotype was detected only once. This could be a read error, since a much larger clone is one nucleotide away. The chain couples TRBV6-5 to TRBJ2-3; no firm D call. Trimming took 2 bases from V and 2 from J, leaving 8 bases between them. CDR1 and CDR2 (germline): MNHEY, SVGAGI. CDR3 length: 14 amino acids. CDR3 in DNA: TGTGCCAGCAGTTACCGGCGGAACACAGATACGCAGTATTTT. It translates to CASSYRRNTDTQYF.

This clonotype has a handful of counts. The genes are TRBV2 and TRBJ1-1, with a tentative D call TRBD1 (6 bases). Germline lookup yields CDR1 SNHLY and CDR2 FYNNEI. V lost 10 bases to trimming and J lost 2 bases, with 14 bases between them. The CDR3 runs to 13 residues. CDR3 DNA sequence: TGTGCCACCAGAGGACAGCGAAACACTGAAGCTTTCTTT. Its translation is CATRGQRNTEAFF. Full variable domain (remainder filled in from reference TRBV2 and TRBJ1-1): EPEVTQTPSHQVTQMGQEVILRCVPISNHLYFYWYRQILGQKVEFLVSFYNNEISEKSEIFDDQFSVERPDGSNFTLKIRSTKLEDSAMYFCATRGQRNTEAFFGQGTRLTVV.

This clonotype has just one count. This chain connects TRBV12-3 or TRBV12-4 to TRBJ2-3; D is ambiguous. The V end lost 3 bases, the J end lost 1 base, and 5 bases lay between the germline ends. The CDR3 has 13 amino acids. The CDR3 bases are TGTGCCAGCAGTTTCCGCCGCACAGATACGCAGTATTTT. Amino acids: CASSFRRTDTQYF.

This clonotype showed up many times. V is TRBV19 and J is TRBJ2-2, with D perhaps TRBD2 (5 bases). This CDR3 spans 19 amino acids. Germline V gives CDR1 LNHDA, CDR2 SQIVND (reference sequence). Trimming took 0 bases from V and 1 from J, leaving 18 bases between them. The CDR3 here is CASSIDEAGERLNTGELFF. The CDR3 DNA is TGTGCCAGTAGTATAGACGAAGCCGGGGAGCGGTTGAACACCGGGGAGCTGTTTTTT. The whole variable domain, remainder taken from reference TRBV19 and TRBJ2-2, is DGGITQSPKYLFRKEGQNVTLSCEQNLNHDAMYWYRQDPGQGLRLIYYSQIVNDFQKGDIAEGYSVSREKKESFPLTVTSAQKNPTAFYLCASSIDEAGERLNTGELFFGEGSRLTVL.

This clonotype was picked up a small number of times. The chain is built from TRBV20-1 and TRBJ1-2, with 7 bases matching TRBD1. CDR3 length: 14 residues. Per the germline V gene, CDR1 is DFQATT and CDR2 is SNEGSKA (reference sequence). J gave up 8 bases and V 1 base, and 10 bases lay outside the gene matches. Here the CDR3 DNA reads TGCAGTGCTAGAGCTAACCGGGACAGAGGGGGCTACACCTTC. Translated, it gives CSARANRDRGGYTF.

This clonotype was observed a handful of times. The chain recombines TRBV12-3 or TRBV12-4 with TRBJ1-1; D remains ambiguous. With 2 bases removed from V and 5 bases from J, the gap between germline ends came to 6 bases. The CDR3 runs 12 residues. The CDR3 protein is CASSLQETEAFF. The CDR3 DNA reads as TGTGCCAGCAGTTTACAAGAGACTGAAGCTTTCTTT.

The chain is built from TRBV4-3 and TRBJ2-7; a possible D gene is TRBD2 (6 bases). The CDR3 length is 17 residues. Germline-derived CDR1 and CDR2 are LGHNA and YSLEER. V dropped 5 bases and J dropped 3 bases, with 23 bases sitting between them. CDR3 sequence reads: CASSDRDSRYHLYEQYF. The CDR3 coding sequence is TGCGCCAGCAGCGACCGGGACTCCCGTTACCACCTCTACGAGCAGTACTTC.

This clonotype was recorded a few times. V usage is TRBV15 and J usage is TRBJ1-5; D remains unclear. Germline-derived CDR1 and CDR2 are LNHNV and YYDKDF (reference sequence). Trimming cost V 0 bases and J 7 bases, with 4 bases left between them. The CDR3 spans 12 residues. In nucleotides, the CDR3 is TGTGCCACCAGCAGAGATTCCCAGCCCCAGCATTTT. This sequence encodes CATSRDSQPQHF.

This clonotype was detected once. This chain's CDR3 is CASIRTGGSDTQYF. CDR3 nucleotide sequence: TGCGCCAGCATCAGGACAGGGGGGTCAGATACGCAGTATTTT. The chain is built from TRBV5-1 and TRBJ2-3, with 10 bases fitting TRBD1. The length of the CDR3 is 14 residues. Trimming at V came to 6 bases and at J to 4 bases, leaving 5 bases not matched to a gene. Germline CDR1 is SGHRS and CDR2 is YFSETQ.

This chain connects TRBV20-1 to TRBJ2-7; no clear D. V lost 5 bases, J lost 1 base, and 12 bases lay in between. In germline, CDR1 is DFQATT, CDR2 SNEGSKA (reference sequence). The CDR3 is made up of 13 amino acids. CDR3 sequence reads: CSAAPYTSYEQYF. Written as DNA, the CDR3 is TGCAGTGCTGCCCCCTACACGTCCTACGAGCAGTACTTC.